This record concerns one T cell receptor beta chain sequence. The source of the sample is a study of blood T cell repertoires in COVID-19. The overall study: The United States, Italy and Spain provided the acute and convalescent COVID-19 samples. In each case, the material was cDNA or gDNA derived from T cells, B-cell-depleted T cells, or PBMCs.

In the original processing: For nucleated cells, counts were estimated from reference gene primer amplification. Produced via immunoSEQ multiplex PCR; TCRdb's table is partial and in-frame only. D and trimming come from the DNA, and the V and J calls and clone size come from that table. Here the sample spans under 200,000 clones, approximately 86% being singletons. Germline assignment: CDR1 SGHKS and CDR2 YYEKEE (reference sequence). Trimming removed 0 bases from V and 7 bases from J, with 13 bases in between. The CDR3 length is 14 residues. Recruited during active infection, patients (from Seattle) were subsequently followed longitudinally.

The sample taken for sequencing was peripheral blood. The chain recombines TRBV5-5 with TRBJ1-2; a possible D gene is TRBD1 (6 bases). The origin of this receptor is a man in his sixties with COVID-19, enrolled during active disease. The CDR3 is CASSLDGGRPGYTF. The DNA of the CDR3 is TGTGCCAGCAGCTTGGACGGGGGGCGACCTGGCTACACCTTC.